This TCR beta chain was sequenced in a study of T cell changes during pregnancy in multiple sclerosis. Measured with immunoSEQ multiplex PCR; TCRdb has only the in-frame clones, and not every one. Here the sample spans under 40,000 clones, roughly 93% being singletons. Trimming shortened V by 0 bases and J by 4 bases, and 16 bases separated the two germline ends. The CDR3 sequence is 16 residues long. Germline CDR1 SGDLS, CDR2 YYNGEE. The receptor comes from a female donor in good health, enrolled as a control in a pregnancy study. The V and J genes are TRBV9 and TRBJ1-1; D may be TRBD1 (5 bases). Sequenced here: peripheral blood, sampled in the second trimester of pregnancy. CDR3 in amino acids: CASSVAASGILTEAFF. Written as DNA, the CDR3 is TGTGCCAGCAGCGTAGCCGCATCAGGGATCCTCACTGAAGCTTTCTTT. The full variable domain, rest sourced from reference TRBV9 and TRBJ1-1, is DSGVTQTPKHLITATGQRVTLRCSPRSGDLSVYWYQQSLDQGLQFLIQYYNGEERAKGNILERFSAQQFPDLHSELNLSSLELGDSALYFCASSVAASGILTEAFFGQGTRLTVV.